Reported below is one T cell receptor (beta chain). Its antigen is not identified. Libraries were prepared by immunoSEQ multiplex PCR; TCRdb keeps only in-frame clonotypes and omits some of them. Of 160,000 or so clones listed, over 80% were seen once; the top ten hold 13%. The record originates from a study of radiation and T cells in renal cell carcinoma. Study-wide results and limits: Top tumor clonotypes rose in blood 2 weeks post-radiation, then contracted.

Indicated time point: blood 2 weeks post-SBRT. Treatment here: 15 Gy SBRT to primary tumor, nephrectomy 4 weeks later. Clear cell pathology was present in this patient's renal cell carcinoma. Sequencing was performed on blood, taken from a patient whose treatment included radiotherapy and nephrectomy. The origin of this receptor is a woman between 45 and 60 years old with renal cell carcinoma.

The CDR3 here is CASSLFGGANTEAFF. CDR3 nucleotides: TGTGCCAGCAGCTTGTTCGGGGGCGCGAACACTGAAGCTTTCTTT. The chain recombines TRBV5-6 with TRBJ1-1; D possibly corresponds to TRBD1 (6 bases). This CDR3 comprises 15 residues. Trimming removed 1 base at V and 1 base at J, with 11 bases between. Germline CDR1 SGHDT, CDR2 YYEEEE.